The next 27 T cell receptor beta chains were all read from a single sample in a study of PD-L1 blockade in urothelial cancer. Time point here: peripheral blood 6 weeks after treatment start. Sequencing used immunoSEQ multiplex PCR; TCRdb keeps in-frame clones, though not all of them. The sample lists about 130,000 clones, about 82% occurring once. The sequenced sample was PBMCs, obtained around atezolizumab (anti-PD-L1) treatment. These receptors were obtained from a man aged 50 to 60 with urothelial cancer.

On this clone itself: At one end, the junction sequence differs from germline, possibly due to a read error. The V and J genes are TRBV19 and TRBJ2-1; D is perhaps TRBD1 (6 bases). This CDR3 has 14 amino acids. Germline V gives CDR1 LNHDA, CDR2 SQIVND (reference sequence). CDR3: CASSIDLWTVRQVF. In nucleotides, the CDR3 is TGTGCCAGTAGTATAGATCTTTGGACAGTCCGGCAGGTCTTC.

This chain uses TRBV4-2 with TRBJ2-2; D remains unclear. The CDR3 spans 14 residues. Trimming removed 1 base from V and 3 bases from J, with 6 bases in between. CDR1 and CDR2 (germline): LGHNA, YNFKEQ. As DNA, the CDR3 is TGTGCCAGCAGCCAAGTGGCAGACACCGGGGAGCTGTTTTTT. It codes for CASSQVADTGELFF.

This clone was observed a single time. The chain carries TRBV6-6 and TRBJ1-1; D not certain. The V gene's germline CDR1 is MNHNY and CDR2 SVGAGI (reference sequence). The V gene lost 7 bases and the J gene lost 2 bases, with 14 bases spanning the gap. CDR3 length equals 14 residues. CDR3 amino acids: CASTPSGRNTEAFF. The DNA of the CDR3 is TGTGCCAGCACTCCTTCCGGGAGAAACACTGAAGCTTTCTTT.

The genes are TRBV28 and TRBJ1-1; D possibly corresponds to TRBD1 (5 bases). The CDR3 is 13 amino acids. Germline assignment: CDR1 MDHEN and CDR2 SYDVKM. The V and J ends lost 6 bases and 5 bases respectively, with 13 bases between them. This chain's CDR3 is CASRLHGGTEAFF. The CDR3 DNA is TGTGCCAGCAGGCTACACGGGGGGACTGAAGCTTTCTTT.

The V and J genes are TRBV29-1 and TRBJ2-7; the match to TRBD2 covers 11 bases. Trimming cost V 7 bases and J 4 bases; bases outside gene matches: 6. Germline CDR1 is SQVTM and CDR2 is ANQGSEA. The CDR3 contains 13 residues. CDR3 in amino acids: CSATSGITYEQYF. The CDR3 DNA sequence: TGCAGCGCGACTAGCGGGATTACGTACGAGCAGTACTTC.

The rearrangement uses TRBV28 and TRBJ1-1; unclear D gene. The CDR3 spans 14 residues. Per the germline V gene, CDR1 is MDHEN and CDR2 is SYDVKM. V was cut by 6 bases and J by 1 base, with 12 bases left in between. CDR3 loop: CASRPTSRNTEAFF. DNA for the CDR3: TGTGCCAGCAGGCCTACGTCGAGGAACACTGAAGCTTTCTTT. The full variable domain, in which reference TRBV28 and TRBJ1-1 provide the parts outside the CDR3, is DVKVTQSSRYLVKRTGEKVFLECVQDMDHENMFWYRQDPGLGLRLIYFSYDVKMKEKGDIPEGYSVSREKKERFSLILESASTNQTSMYLCASRPTSRNTEAFFGQGTRLTVV.

The chain is built from TRBV19 and TRBJ2-2; D is uncertain. Germline CDR1 reads LNHDA; CDR2 reads SQIVND (reference sequence). Trimming left V 1 base short and J 0 bases short, with 9 bases between. CDR3 length equals 16 residues. The CDR3 DNA follows: TGTGCCAGTAGTATAGTCAGAATAACGAACACCGGGGAGCTGTTTTTT. Protein sequence: CASSIVRITNTGELFF.

The chain couples TRBV30 to TRBJ1-4, with D possibly matching TRBD1 (6 bases). Looked up from germline, CDR1 is GTSNPN and CDR2 is SVGIG (reference sequence). The CDR3 contains 15 residues. Trimming took 2 bases from V and 8 from J, leaving 18 bases between them. The CDR3 DNA reads TGTGCCTGGAGTCCAACCGCGGGGGGGCCCGAAAAACTGTTTTTT. It specifies CAWSPTAGGPEKLFF.

This chain uses TRBV16 with TRBJ1-2, with 10 bases matching TRBD1. The CDR3 extends over 15 amino acids. Germline trimming cut 2 bases from V and 2 bases from J; bases unmatched to any gene: 2. Germline lookup yields CDR1 KGHSY and CDR2 FQNENV. The CDR3 DNA is TGTGCCAGCAGCCAAGGACAGGGGGGAAACTATGGCTACACCTTC. This translates into CASSQGQGGNYGYTF.

The rearrangement links TRBV6-6 to TRBJ2-7, with TRBD1 identical over 9 bases. This CDR3 spans 14 amino acids. V lost 4 bases and J lost 5; bases outside the gene matches: 6. Germline-derived CDR1 and CDR2 are MNHNY and SVGAGI (reference sequence). The CDR3 sequence: CASSWIGDRDEQYF. CDR3 DNA sequence: TGTGCCAGCAGTTGGATCGGGGACAGGGACGAGCAGTACTTC.

The V call is TRBV6-6, the J call TRBJ2-7, with D hard to call. The germline V and J ends were trimmed by 8 bases and 0 bases, with 8 bases remaining between them. This CDR3 has 12 amino acids. Germline V gives CDR1 MNHNY, CDR2 SVGAGI (reference sequence). The CDR3 DNA is TGTGCCAGCGCTAGGTCCTCCTACGAGCAGTACTTC. The encoded protein is CASARSSYEQYF.

V usage is TRBV5-4 and J usage is TRBJ2-2, with a tentative D call TRBD2 (5 bases). CDR1 and CDR2 from the germline V gene are SGHNT and YYREEE (reference sequence). The CDR3 spans 14 residues. Trimming cost V 4 bases and J 1 base, with 8 bases left between them. CDR3 DNA: TGTGCCAGCAGCAACGGGAAGAACACCGGGGAGCTGTTTTTT. It encodes CASSNGKNTGELFF.

In nucleotides, the CDR3 is TGTGCCAGTGGCCGGGAACGTAATGAAAAACTGTTTTTT. Translated: CASGRERNEKLFF. The V and J genes are TRBV19 and TRBJ1-4; no definite D call. V gave up 8 bases and J gave up 4 bases, with 11 bases separating them. The CDR3 spans 13 residues. Germline values: CDR1 LNHDA, CDR2 SQIVND (reference sequence).

J is TRBJ1-5 and V is TRBV28; tentatively, D is TRBD1 (5 bases). V was trimmed by 6 bases and J by 3 bases, leaving 18 bases between them. The CDR3 sequence is 16 residues long. Germline V gene sequence: CDR1 MDHEN, CDR2 SYDVKM. The CDR3 spells CASSVAVGGNNQPQHF. The DNA of the CDR3 is TGTGCCAGCAGCGTTGCTGTGGGGGGAAACAATCAGCCCCAGCATTTT.

The rearrangement joins TRBV19 to TRBJ1-1; tentatively, D is TRBD1 (6 bases). The germline CDR1 and CDR2 sequences are LNHDA and SQIVND (reference sequence). V was shortened by 4 bases and J by 3 bases, with 18 bases between the two germline ends. CDR3 length: 16 residues. This CDR3 reads CASSNPSRAGDTEAFF. In DNA, the CDR3 is TGTGCCAGTAGTAACCCATCTCGGGCAGGGGACACTGAAGCTTTCTTT.

The genes are TRBV4-1 and TRBJ2-7, with TRBD2 matching over 8 bases. Losses at the gene ends were 1 base for V and 2 bases for J; bases not matched to a gene: 7. The length of the CDR3 is 16 residues. CDR1 is MGHRA, CDR2 YSYEKL, per germline. Here the CDR3 DNA reads TGCGCCAGCAGCCAAGGTGAACTAGCGGCCGCCTACGAGCAGTACTTC. As protein: CASSQGELAAAYEQYF.

This sequence joins TRBV6-5 and TRBJ1-5, with D possibly being TRBD1 (6 bases). Trimming shortened V by 6 bases and J by 4 bases, and 10 bases separated the two germline ends. CDR3 size: 13 residues. Germline values: CDR1 MNHEY, CDR2 SVGAGI. CDR3 nucleotide sequence: TGTGCCAGCAGCTCCACAGGGAATCAGCCCCAGCATTTT. Protein product: CASSSTGNQPQHF.

This clone was seen once. The J gene is TRBJ2-4, the V gene TRBV6-5; TRBD2 is a possible D gene (5 bases). V was trimmed by 3 bases and J by 8 bases, leaving 17 bases between them. CDR1 and CDR2 (germline): MNHEY, SVGAGI. The CDR3 spans 15 residues. The DNA for the CDR3 is TGTGCCAGCAGTTATACCAGCCGGGATCAGGACATTCAGTACTTC. As protein: CASSYTSRDQDIQYF.

The V gene is TRBV27, the J gene TRBJ1-2; D is uncertain. The germline CDR1 and CDR2 sequences are MNHEY and SMNVEV (reference sequence). This CDR3 has 13 residues. V was pared by 2 bases and J by 3 bases, with 7 bases between. CDR3 sequence: CASSLKPDYGYTF. CDR3 nucleotides: TGTGCCAGCAGTTTAAAGCCGGACTATGGCTACACCTTC.

The chain joins TRBV6-1 to TRBJ2-3, with 7 bases identical to TRBD1. Germline trimming cut 2 bases from V and 6 bases from J; bases unmatched to any gene: 5. Germline V gene data show CDR1 as MNHNS and CDR2 as SASEGT. The CDR3 has 14 residues. This chain's CDR3 is CASSESAGGDTQYF. Here the CDR3 DNA reads TGTGCCAGCAGTGAATCTGCAGGGGGTGATACGCAGTATTTT.

This clone has just one count. The chain carries TRBV5-1 and TRBJ2-7, with TRBD2 matching over 7 bases. The CDR3 extends over 13 amino acids. CDR1 SGHRS and CDR2 YFSETQ come from the germline V gene. The J segment lost 3 bases and the V segment lost 2 bases, leaving 2 bases of the junction unmatched. CDR3 loop: CASSLSGNYEQYF. The CDR3, as DNA: TGCGCCAGCAGCTTAAGCGGGAACTACGAGCAGTACTTC.

A single count supports this clone. The chain carries TRBV5-1 and TRBJ2-3, with D hard to call. Per germline, CDR1 SGHRS and CDR2 YFSETQ. V was clipped by 0 bases and J by 2 bases, with 10 bases between them. There are 15 residues in the CDR3. The chain's CDR3 is CASSLANTDTDTQYF. The CDR3 region has the DNA TGCGCCAGCAGCTTGGCCAATACAGACACAGATACGCAGTATTTT.

The chain joins TRBV6-1 to TRBJ1-1; D is ambiguous. CDR1 is MNHNS and CDR2 is SASEGT in the germline V gene. V lost 1 base and J 6 bases, leaving 9 bases between the germline ends. This CDR3 comprises 13 residues. In DNA form, the CDR3 reads TGTGCCAGCAGTGAAGGGGGAGACGCTGAAGCTTTCTTT. Protein sequence: CASSEGGDAEAFF.

The chain couples TRBV6-5 to TRBJ2-5, with TRBD1 identical over 7 bases. Trimming at V came to 6 bases and at J to 5 bases, leaving 12 bases not matched to a gene. Germline V gene lookup returns CDR1 MNHEY and CDR2 SVGAGI. This CDR3 comprises 15 residues. The chain's CDR3 is CASSRGTATWETQYF. The CDR3 DNA sequence: TGTGCCAGCAGCCGTGGGACAGCTACCTGGGAGACCCAGTACTTC.

The chain couples TRBV10-2 to TRBJ1-1; D is uncertain. The CDR3 totals 12 residues. The V end lost 3 bases, the J end lost 1 base, and 3 bases lay between the germline ends. The germline gives CDR1 WSHSY, CDR2 SAAADI. In DNA form, the CDR3 reads TGCGCCAGCAGTGAACAGAACACTGAAGCTTTCTTT. Residues: CASSEQNTEAFF.

The chain links TRBV5-1 to TRBJ2-1; TRBD1 agrees at 7 bases. J was trimmed by 10 bases and V by 0 bases; bases with no gene match: 13. The CDR3 totals 16 residues. Germline V gene data show CDR1 as SGHRS and CDR2 as YFSETQ. The CDR3 loop reads CASSLGGTAFFEEQFF. The CDR3 nucleotides read TGCGCCAGCAGCTTGGGGGGGACAGCTTTTTTTGAAGAGCAGTTCTTC.

V is TRBV27 and J is TRBJ2-7; D unresolved. V gave up 5 bases and J gave up 0 bases, with 8 bases separating them. This CDR3 is built from 13 residues. From germline, CDR1 is MNHEY and CDR2 SMNVEV (reference sequence). CDR3 protein: CASSPSPSYEQYF. DNA of the CDR3: TGTGCCAGCAGTCCGTCCCCCTCCTACGAGCAGTACTTC.